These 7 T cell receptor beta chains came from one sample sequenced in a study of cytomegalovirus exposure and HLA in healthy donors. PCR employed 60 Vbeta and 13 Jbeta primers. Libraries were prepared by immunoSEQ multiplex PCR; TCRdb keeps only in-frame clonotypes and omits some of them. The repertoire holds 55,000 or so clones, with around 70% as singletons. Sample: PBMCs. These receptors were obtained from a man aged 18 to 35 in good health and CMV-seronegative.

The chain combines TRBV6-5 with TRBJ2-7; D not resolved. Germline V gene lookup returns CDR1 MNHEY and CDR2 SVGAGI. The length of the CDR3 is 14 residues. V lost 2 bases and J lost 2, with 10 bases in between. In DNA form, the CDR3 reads TGTGCCAGCAGTTACATGGGCAGTCCCTACGAGCAGTACTTC. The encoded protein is CASSYMGSPYEQYF.

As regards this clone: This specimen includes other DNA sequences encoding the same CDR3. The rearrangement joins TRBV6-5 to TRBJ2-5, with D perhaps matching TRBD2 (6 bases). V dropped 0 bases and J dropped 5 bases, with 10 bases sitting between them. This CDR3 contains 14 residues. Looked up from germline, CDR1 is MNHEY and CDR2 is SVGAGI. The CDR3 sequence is CASSYSTGRETQYF. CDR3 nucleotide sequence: TGTGCCAGCAGTTACTCGACGGGGAGGGAGACCCAGTACTTC.

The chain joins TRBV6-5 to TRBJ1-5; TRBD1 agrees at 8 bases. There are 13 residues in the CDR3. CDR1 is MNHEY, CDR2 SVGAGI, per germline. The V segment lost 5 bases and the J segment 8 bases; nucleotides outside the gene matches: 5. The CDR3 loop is CASSRQGLEPQHF. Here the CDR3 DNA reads TGTGCCAGCAGTAGACAGGGGTTGGAGCCCCAGCATTTT.

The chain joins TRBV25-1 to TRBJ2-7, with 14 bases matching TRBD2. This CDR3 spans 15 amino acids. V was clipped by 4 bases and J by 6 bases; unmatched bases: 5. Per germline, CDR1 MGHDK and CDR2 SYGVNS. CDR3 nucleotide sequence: TGTGCCAGCAGTGGCCTGGGACTAGCGGGAGTCGAGCAGTACTTC. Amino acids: CASSGLGLAGVEQYF.

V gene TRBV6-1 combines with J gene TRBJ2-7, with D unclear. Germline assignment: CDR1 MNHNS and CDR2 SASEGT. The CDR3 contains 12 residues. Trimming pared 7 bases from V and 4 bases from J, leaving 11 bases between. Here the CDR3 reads CASNQVFYEQYF. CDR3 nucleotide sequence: TGTGCCAGCAATCAGGTCTTTTACGAGCAGTACTTC.

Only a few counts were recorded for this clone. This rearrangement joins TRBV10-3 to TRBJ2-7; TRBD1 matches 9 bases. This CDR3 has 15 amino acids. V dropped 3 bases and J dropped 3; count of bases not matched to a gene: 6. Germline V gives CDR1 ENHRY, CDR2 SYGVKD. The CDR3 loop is CAISDPGQGLYEQYF. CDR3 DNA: TGTGCCATCAGTGACCCGGGACAGGGACTCTACGAGCAGTACTTC.

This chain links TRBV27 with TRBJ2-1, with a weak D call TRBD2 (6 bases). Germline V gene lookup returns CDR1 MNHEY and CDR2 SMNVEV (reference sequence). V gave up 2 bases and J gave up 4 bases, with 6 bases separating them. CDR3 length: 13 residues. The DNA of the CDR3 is TGTGCCAGCAGTTTAGGGACTTACAATGAGCAGTTCTTC. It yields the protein CASSLGTYNEQFF.